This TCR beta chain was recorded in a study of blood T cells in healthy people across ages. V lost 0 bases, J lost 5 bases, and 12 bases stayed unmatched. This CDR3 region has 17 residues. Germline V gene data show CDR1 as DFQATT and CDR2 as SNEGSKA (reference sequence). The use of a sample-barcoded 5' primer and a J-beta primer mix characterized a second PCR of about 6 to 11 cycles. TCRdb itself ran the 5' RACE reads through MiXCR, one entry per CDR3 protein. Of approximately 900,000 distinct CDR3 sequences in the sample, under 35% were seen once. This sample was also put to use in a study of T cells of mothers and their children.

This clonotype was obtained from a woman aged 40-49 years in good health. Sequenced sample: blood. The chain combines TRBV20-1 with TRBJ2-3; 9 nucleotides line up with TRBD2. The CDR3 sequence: CSARDPRKAGGGDTQYF. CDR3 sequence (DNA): TGCAGTGCTAGAGATCCCCGGAAAGCGGGGGGCGGAGATACGCAGTATTTT.